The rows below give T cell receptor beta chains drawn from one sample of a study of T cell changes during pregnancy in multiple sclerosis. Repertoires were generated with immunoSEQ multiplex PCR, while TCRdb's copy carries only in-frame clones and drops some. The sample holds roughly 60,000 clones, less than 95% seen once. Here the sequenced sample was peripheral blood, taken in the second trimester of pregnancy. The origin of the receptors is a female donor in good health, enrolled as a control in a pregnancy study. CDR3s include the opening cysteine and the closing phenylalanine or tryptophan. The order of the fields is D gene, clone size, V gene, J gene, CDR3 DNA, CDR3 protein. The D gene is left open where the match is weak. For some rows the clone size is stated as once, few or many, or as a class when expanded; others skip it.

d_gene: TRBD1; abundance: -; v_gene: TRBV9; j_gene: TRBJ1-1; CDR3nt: TGTGCCAGCAGCGTAGGGGGACAGATGAACACTGAAGCTTTCTTT; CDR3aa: CASSVGGQMNTEAFF
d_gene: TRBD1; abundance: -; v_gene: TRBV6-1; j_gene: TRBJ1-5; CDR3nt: TGTGCCAGCAGTACGGGACAGTCAACTCAGCCCCAGCATTTT; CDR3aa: CASSTGQSTQPQHF
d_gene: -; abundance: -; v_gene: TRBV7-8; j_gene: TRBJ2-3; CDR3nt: TGTGCCAGCAGGGAGACAGGTGTCAGGGGGGTTACGCAGTATTTT; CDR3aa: CASRETGVRGVTQYF
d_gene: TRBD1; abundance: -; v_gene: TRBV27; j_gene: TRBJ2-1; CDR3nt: TGTGCCAGCAAGGGGGCGGGGCAGTTCTTC; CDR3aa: CASKGAGQFF
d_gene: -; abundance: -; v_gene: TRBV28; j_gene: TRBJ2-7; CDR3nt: TGTGCCAGCATTGGGCAGGGGGGCGAGCAGTACTTC; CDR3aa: CASIGQGGEQYF
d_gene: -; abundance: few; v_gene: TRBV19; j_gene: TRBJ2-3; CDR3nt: TGTGCCAGTAGTATAGTTCCCGCAGATACGCAGTATTTT; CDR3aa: CASSIVPADTQYF
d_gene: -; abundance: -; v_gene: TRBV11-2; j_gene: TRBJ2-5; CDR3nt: TGTGCCAGCAGCTTAAAGGGGGGGGGACGGGAGACCCAGTACTTC; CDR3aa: CASSLKGGGRETQYF
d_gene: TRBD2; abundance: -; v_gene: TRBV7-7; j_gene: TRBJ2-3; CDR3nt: TGTGCTAGCAGCCTACTAGCGGGAGCACGTTTTACGCAGTATTTT; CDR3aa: CASSLLAGARFTQYF
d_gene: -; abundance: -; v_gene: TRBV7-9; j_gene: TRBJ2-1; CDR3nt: TGTGCCAGCAGCTCCACGATAGCGGCATACAATGAGCAGTTCTTC; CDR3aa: CASSSTIAAYNEQFF
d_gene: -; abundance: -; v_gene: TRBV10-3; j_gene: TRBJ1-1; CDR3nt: TGTGCCATCAGTGACAGAAGGAACACTGAAGCTTTCTTT; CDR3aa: CAISDRRNTEAFF
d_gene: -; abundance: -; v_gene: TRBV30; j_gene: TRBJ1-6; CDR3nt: TGTGCCTGGAGTGTATTGGAGGCCACTAATTCACCCCTCCACTTT; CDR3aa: CAWSVLEATNSPLHF
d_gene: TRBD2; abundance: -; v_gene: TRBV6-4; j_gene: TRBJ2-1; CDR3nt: TGTGCCAGCAGTAGGGATGGAGGGCTAGCGGGCTACAATGAGCAGTTCTTC; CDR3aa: CASSRDGGLAGYNEQFF
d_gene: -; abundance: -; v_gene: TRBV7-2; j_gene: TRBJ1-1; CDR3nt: TGTGCCAGCAGCCCTATACAGGGGAACACTGAAGCTTTCTTT; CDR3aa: CASSPIQGNTEAFF
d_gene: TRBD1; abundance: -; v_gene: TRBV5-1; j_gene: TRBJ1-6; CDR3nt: TGCGCCAGCAGCTTAGACAGGGCGAGAAATTCACCCCTCCACTTT; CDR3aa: CASSLDRARNSPLHF
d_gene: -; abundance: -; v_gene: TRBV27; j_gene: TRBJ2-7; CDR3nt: TGTGCCAGCAGTTTATCGAGAGAGAACGAGCAGTACTTC; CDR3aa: CASSLSRENEQYF
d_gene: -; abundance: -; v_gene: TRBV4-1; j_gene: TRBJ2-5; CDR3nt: TGCGCCAGCAGCCACCCTCAAGAGACCCAGTACTTC; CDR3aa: CASSHPQETQYF
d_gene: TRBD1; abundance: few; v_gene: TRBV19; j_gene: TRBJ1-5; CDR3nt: TGTGCCAGTAGACTCGACAGGGCGAGCAATCAGCCCCAGCATTTT; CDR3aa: CASRLDRASNQPQHF
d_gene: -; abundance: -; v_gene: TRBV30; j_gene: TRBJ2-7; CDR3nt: TGTGCCCTGACAAGGGGGGGGAGCTCCTACGAGCAGTACTTC; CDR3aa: CALTRGGSSYEQYF
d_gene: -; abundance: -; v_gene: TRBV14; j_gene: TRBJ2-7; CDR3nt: TGTGCCAGCAGCCAAGATCTAAGTCCAGGATACTCCTACGAGCAGTACTTC; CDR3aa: CASSQDLSPGYSYEQYF
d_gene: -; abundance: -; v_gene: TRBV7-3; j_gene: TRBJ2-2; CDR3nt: TGTGCCAGCAGTCCCGGAGGTGTCGGCGGGGAGCTGTTTTTT; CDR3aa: CASSPGGVGGELFF
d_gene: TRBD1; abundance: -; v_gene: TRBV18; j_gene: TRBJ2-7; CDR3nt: TGTGCCAGCTCACCACTACAACAGGGGGCGATTCTTTCCCACCAAGAGCAGTACTTC; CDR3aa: CASSPLQQGAILSHQEQYF
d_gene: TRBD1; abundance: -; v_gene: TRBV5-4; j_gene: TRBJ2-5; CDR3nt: TGTGCCAGCAGCCCGGGACAGGGGGAGACCCAGTACTTC; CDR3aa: CASSPGQGETQYF
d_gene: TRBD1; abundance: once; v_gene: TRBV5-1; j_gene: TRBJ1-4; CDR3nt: TGCGCCAGCAGCTACCTAGACAGGGCTGGGAGTGAAAAACTGTTTTTT; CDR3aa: CASSYLDRAGSEKLFF
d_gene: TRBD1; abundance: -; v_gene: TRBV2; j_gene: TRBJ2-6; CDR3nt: TGTGCCAGCAAGTTCCCCAGGGGGATCGATTACTCTGGGGCCAACGTCCTGACTTTC; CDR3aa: CASKFPRGIDYSGANVLTF
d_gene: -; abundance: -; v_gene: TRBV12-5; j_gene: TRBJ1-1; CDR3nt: TGTGCTAGTGGTTTGGTACCTGGGGGGATTCAGGCGAACACTGAAGCTTTCTTT; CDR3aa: CASGLVPGGIQANTEAFF
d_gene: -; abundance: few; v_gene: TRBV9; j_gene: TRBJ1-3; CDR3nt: TGTGCCAGCAGCGTAGGGTCCCGGTCCTACTCTGGAAACACCATATATTTT; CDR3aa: CASSVGSRSYSGNTIYF
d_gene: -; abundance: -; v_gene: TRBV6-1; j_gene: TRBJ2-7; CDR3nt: TGTGCCAGCACGCCTGTAGCGGTCGACCCCTACGAGCAGTACTTC; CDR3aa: CASTPVAVDPYEQYF
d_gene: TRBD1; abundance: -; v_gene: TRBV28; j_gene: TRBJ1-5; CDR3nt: TGTGCCATATTACAGGGGAACAATCAGCCCCAGCATTTT; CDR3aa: CAILQGNNQPQHF
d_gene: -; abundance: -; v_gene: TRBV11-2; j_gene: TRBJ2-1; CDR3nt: TGTGCCAGCAGCTTAGTGCTAGCCAATGAGCAGTTCTTC; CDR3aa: CASSLVLANEQFF
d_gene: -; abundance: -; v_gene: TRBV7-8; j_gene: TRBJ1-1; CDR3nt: TGTGCCAGCAGCTTAGTCCGAGGCCGTAACACTGAAGCTTTCTTT; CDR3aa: CASSLVRGRNTEAFF
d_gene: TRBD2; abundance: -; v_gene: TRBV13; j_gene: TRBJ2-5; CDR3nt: TGTGCCAGCAGCTTAGCGGGAGGGCCGGTGGAGACCCAGTACTTC; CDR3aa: CASSLAGGPVETQYF
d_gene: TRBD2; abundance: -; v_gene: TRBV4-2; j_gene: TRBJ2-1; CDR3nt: TGTGCCAGCAGCCAAGAAGATTCATCGGCGGGAGGATACAATGAGCAGTTCTTC; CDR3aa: CASSQEDSSAGGYNEQFF
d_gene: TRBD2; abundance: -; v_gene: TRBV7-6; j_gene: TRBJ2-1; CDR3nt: TGTGCCAGCAGTCGACGCGAACTCGGGACTAACCACAATGAGCAGTTCTTC; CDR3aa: CASSRRELGTNHNEQFF
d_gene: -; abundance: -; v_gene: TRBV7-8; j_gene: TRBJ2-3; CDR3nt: TGTGCCAGCAGCCGTTCCCTTCGGGACTCTTTAAGCACAGATACGCAGTATTTT; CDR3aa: CASSRSLRDSLSTDTQYF
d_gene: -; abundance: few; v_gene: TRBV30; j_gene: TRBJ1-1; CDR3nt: TGTGCCTGGAGTGTAGTGTCAGTGAACACTGAAGCTTTCTTT; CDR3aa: CAWSVVSVNTEAFF
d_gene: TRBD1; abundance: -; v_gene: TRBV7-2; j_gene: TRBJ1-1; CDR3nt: TGTGCCAGCCTATGGGACAGACAGAACACTGAAGCTTTCTTT; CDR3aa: CASLWDRQNTEAFF
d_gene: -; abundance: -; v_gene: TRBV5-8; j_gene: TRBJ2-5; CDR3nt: TGTGCCAGCAGCCTGGACAGCCAAGAGACCCAGTACTTC; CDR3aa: CASSLDSQETQYF
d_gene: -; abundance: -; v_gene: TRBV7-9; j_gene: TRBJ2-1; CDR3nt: TGTGCCAGCAGCAGCCCCCAGGGCAATGAGCAGTTCTTC; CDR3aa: CASSSPQGNEQFF
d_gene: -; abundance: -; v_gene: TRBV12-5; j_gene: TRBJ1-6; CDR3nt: TGTGCTAGTGGTTTGGCTACGCGGCTGGACAGAGAGAGCTCCTATAATTCACCCCTCCACTTT; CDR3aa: CASGLATRLDRESSYNSPLHF
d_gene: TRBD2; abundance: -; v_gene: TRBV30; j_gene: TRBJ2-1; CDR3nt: TGTGCCTGGAGGGGGCTAGCGGGATACAATGAGCAGTTCTTC; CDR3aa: CAWRGLAGYNEQFF